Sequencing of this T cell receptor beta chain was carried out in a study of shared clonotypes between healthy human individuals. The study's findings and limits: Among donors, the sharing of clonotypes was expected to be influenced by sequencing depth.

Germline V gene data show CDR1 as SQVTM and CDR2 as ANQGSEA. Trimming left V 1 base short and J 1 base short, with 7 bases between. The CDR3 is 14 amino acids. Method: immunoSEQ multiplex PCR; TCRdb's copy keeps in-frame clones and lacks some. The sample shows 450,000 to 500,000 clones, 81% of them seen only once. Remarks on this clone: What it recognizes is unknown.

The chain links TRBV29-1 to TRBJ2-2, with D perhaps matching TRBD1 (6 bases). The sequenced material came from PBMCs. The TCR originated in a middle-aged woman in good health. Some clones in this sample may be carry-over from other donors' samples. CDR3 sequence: CSVEVGQNTGELFF. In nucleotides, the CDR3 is TGCAGCGTTGAAGTGGGACAGAACACCGGGGAGCTGTTTTTT.